These 31 T cell receptor beta chains share one sample of origin, sequenced in a study of OX40 agonist ivuxolimab in advanced cancers. Here immunoSEQ multiplex PCR was the method, and the copy in TCRdb shows in-frame clones only, minus some. The sample has 25,000 to 30,000 clones; around four fifths are singletons. The input for sequencing was CD4+ or CD8+ T cells sorted from blood, taken in a trial of the OX40 agonist ivuxolimab. These receptors all stem from an adult with an advanced solid tumor such as melanoma, head and neck, liver or kidney cancer.

The rearrangement joins TRBV5-4 to TRBJ2-7; 8 nucleotides match TRBD1. The CDR3 is 14 amino acids. V lost 1 base and J lost 4; bases outside the gene matches: 4. Germline CDR1 reads SGHNT; CDR2 reads YYREEE (reference sequence). The DNA for the CDR3 is TGTGCCAGCAGCTTGACGACAGGGGCTTACGAGCAGTACTTC. This translates into CASSLTTGAYEQYF.

There are a few counts of this clone. This rearrangement joins TRBV5-4 to TRBJ1-1, with D possibly matching TRBD1 (6 bases). The germline V and J ends were trimmed by 5 bases and 1 base, with 12 bases remaining between them. Germline lookup yields CDR1 SGHNT and CDR2 YYREEE (reference sequence). The CDR3 has 14 amino acids. In nucleotides, the CDR3 is TGTGCCAGCAGTATAAGGGGGGCGAACACTGAAGCTTTCTTT. Translating it yields CASSIRGANTEAFF.

A few counts support this clone. The CDR3 sequence is CASSIVPDGYTF. The CDR3 region has the DNA TGTGCCAGTAGTATAGTTCCGGATGGCTACACCTTC. The chain uses TRBV19 and TRBJ1-2; D is uncertain. The CDR3 totals 12 residues. V dropped 1 base and J dropped 6 bases, with 6 bases sitting between them. The germline gives CDR1 LNHDA, CDR2 SQIVND (reference sequence).

The rearrangement joins TRBV7-2 to TRBJ2-7; unclear D gene. The V and J ends lost 4 bases and 7 bases respectively, with 14 bases between them. Germline V CDR1 and CDR2: SGHTA, FQGNSA. This CDR3 has 13 residues. The CDR3 sequence: CASSSGPDGEQYF. The DNA for the CDR3 is TGTGCCAGCAGCTCTGGGCCCGATGGGGAGCAGTACTTC. Using reference TRBV7-2 and TRBJ2-7 for the parts outside the CDR3, the full variable domain is GAGVSQSPSNKVTEKGKDVELRCDPISGHTALYWYRQSLGQGLEFLIYFQGNSAPDKSGLPSDRFSAERTGGSVSTLTIQRTQQEDSAVYLCASSSGPDGEQYFGPGTRLTVT.

The V gene is TRBV27, the J gene TRBJ2-7, with D possibly matching TRBD1 (6 bases). This CDR3 contains 12 residues. Trimming took off 5 bases at V and 6 bases at J, with 11 bases between the two ends. Germline values: CDR1 MNHEY, CDR2 SMNVEV (reference sequence). Written as DNA, the CDR3 is TGTGCCAGCAGTCACACAGGGAGCGAGCAGTACTTC. Translating it yields CASSHTGSEQYF.

V usage is TRBV6-6 and J usage is TRBJ1-1, with a weak D call TRBD1 (5 bases). The CDR3 is 16 residues long. V shed 0 bases and J shed 1 base, with 12 bases lying between them. The germline CDR1 and CDR2 sequences are MNHNY and SVGAGI (reference sequence). The CDR3 DNA is TGTGCCAGCAGTTACTCACGGGGGGAGTCGAACACTGAAGCTTTCTTT. It encodes CASSYSRGESNTEAFF.

The V call is TRBV6-4, the J call TRBJ1-6; no definite D call. The CDR3 runs 14 residues. Looked up from germline, CDR1 is MRHNA and CDR2 is SNTAGT. V lost 6 bases to trimming and J lost 13 bases, with 19 bases between them. This chain's CDR3 is CASSAGLFSGPLHF. As DNA, the CDR3 is TGTGCCAGCAGCGCAGGACTCTTCTCGGGGCCCCTCCACTTT.

This sequence joins TRBV6-5 and TRBJ1-6; D is possibly TRBD1 (6 bases). V gave up 6 bases and J gave up 13 bases, with 10 bases separating them. The CDR3 extends over 11 amino acids. Germline CDR1 MNHEY, CDR2 SVGAGI. In nucleotides, the CDR3 is TGTGCCAGCAGAGGGGGTGGTCCCCTCCACTTT. This translates into CASRGGGPLHF.

The rearrangement links TRBV6-5 to TRBJ1-1; D is unclear. The germline gives CDR1 MNHEY, CDR2 SVGAGI. Trimming removed 7 bases at V and 1 base at J, with 16 bases between. CDR3 length equals 15 residues. For the CDR3, the DNA is TGTGCCAGCACCCCCAGCTTACAAGCGAACACTGAAGCTTTCTTT. Amino acid sequence: CASTPSLQANTEAFF.

The chain recombines TRBV9 with TRBJ2-1, with D possibly matching TRBD1 (5 bases). Germline CDR1 reads SGDLS; CDR2 reads YYNGEE. Trimming removed 4 bases from V and 7 bases from J, with 18 bases in between. The CDR3 length is 15 residues. In nucleotides, the CDR3 is TGTGCCAGCAGCTCCGTGCCAGGGCTCCGTAATGAGCAGTTCTTC. Translation gives CASSSVPGLRNEQFF.

The V and J genes are TRBV9 and TRBJ2-3; D possibly corresponds to TRBD1 (5 bases). CDR1 and CDR2 from the germline V gene are SGDLS and YYNGEE. The CDR3 runs to 16 residues. Trimming stripped 0 bases from V and 4 bases from J, with 15 bases between. This chain's CDR3 is CASSVVGEFSADTQYF. CDR3 sequence (DNA): TGTGCCAGCAGCGTAGTAGGGGAATTCTCCGCAGATACGCAGTATTTT. The full variable domain, with the rest looked up from reference TRBV9 and TRBJ2-3, is DSGVTQTPKHLITATGQRVTLRCSPRSGDLSVYWYQQSLDQGLQFLIQYYNGEERAKGNILERFSAQQFPDLHSELNLSSLELGDSALYFCASSVVGEFSADTQYFGPGTRLTVL.

This chain links TRBV7-3 with TRBJ1-1, with no clear D. Germline V gene data show CDR1 as SGHTA and CDR2 as FQGTGA. V lost 4 bases, J lost 4 bases, and 7 bases lay in between. CDR3 size: 12 residues. CDR3 region: CASSYGGTEAFF. CDR3 in DNA: TGTGCCAGCAGCTACGGAGGCACTGAAGCTTTCTTT. Full variable domain (remainder filled in from reference TRBV7-3 and TRBJ1-1): GAGVSQTPSNKVTEKGKYVELRCDPISGHTALYWYRQSLGQGPEFLIYFQGTGAADDSGLPNDRFFAVRPEGSVSTLKIQRTERGDSAVYLCASSYGGTEAFFGQGTRLTVV.

The rearrangement links TRBV4-1 to TRBJ2-7, with 8 bases identical to TRBD1. V gave up 3 bases and J gave up 3 bases; unmatched junction bases: 4. The germline CDR1 and CDR2 sequences are MGHRA and YSYEKL. The CDR3 is 14 amino acids. CDR3 sequence: CASSQRTGLYEQYF. CDR3 DNA sequence: TGCGCCAGCAGCCAGCGGACAGGGCTCTACGAGCAGTACTTC.

This sequence joins TRBV4-3 and TRBJ2-2, with D unclear. This CDR3 has 16 residues. Germline assignment: CDR1 LGHNA and CDR2 YSLEER. V was cut by 0 bases and J by 1 base, with 9 bases left in between. CDR3 sequence (DNA): TGCGCCAGCAGCCAAGATAGGGAAGGGAACACCGGGGAGCTGTTTTTT. The encoded protein is CASSQDREGNTGELFF.

The V call is TRBV6-5, the J call TRBJ1-4, with 7 bases lining up with TRBD1. The J segment lost 8 bases and the V segment lost 5 bases, leaving 5 bases of the junction unmatched. Germline CDR1 reads MNHEY; CDR2 reads SVGAGI. CDR3 length: 13 residues. Written as DNA, the CDR3 is TGTGCCAGCAGTCGACAGGGCGGCGAAAAACTGTTTTTT. It codes for CASSRQGGEKLFF.

The CDR3 bases are TGTGCCAGCAGTTCCCGGGGGAGCAACACCGGGGAGCTGTTTTTT. Its protein product is CASSSRGSNTGELFF. The V call is TRBV6-1, the J call TRBJ2-2; a possible D gene is TRBD2 (6 bases). Trimming pared 5 bases from V and 2 bases from J, leaving 12 bases between. The CDR3 is made up of 15 amino acids. The germline V gene encodes CDR1 MNHNS and CDR2 SASEGT.

Regarding this clone: Other DNA variants within this sample encode the same CDR3. The V gene is TRBV29-1, the J gene TRBJ2-7, with D perhaps matching TRBD1 (5 bases). The CDR3 spans 12 residues. Germline V lookup: CDR1 SQVTM, CDR2 ANQGSEA. The V end was cut by 1 base, the J end by 3 bases, with 7 bases between. Here the CDR3 DNA reads TGCAGCGTTGAAGGCCAGGGCTACGAGCAGTACTTC. It yields the protein CSVEGQGYEQYF.

This sequence joins TRBV5-5 and TRBJ2-1, with 15 nucleotides matching TRBD2. The CDR3 has 16 amino acids. V dropped 2 bases and J dropped 7; count of bases not matched to a gene: 4. The germline V gene has CDR1 SGHKS and CDR2 YYEKEE (reference sequence). CDR3 in amino acids: CASSFGTSGGLNEQFF. CDR3 DNA sequence: TGTGCCAGCAGCTTCGGGACTAGCGGGGGGTTGAATGAGCAGTTCTTC.

In its sample, this clone ranks as medium-sized (0.01 to 0.1%). The chain joins TRBV7-6 to TRBJ1-4; D might be TRBD1 (6 bases). Trimming left V 0 bases short and J 8 bases short, with 16 bases between. The CDR3 length is 16 residues. CDR1 SGHVS and CDR2 FNYEAQ come from the germline V gene. The CDR3 region is CASSLAPRGGLEKLFF. CDR3 DNA: TGTGCCAGCAGCTTAGCCCCCAGGGGAGGGCTAGAAAAACTGTTTTTT.

This clone is labeled medium-sized. The chain recombines TRBV7-2 with TRBJ2-7; D uncertain. The CDR3 length is 11 residues. In germline, CDR1 is SGHTA, CDR2 FQGNSA. The germline V and J ends were trimmed by 5 bases and 6 bases, with 8 bases remaining between them. The CDR3, as DNA: TGTGCCAGCAGCGACCTCGGCGAGCAGTACTTC. The encoded protein is CASSDLGEQYF.

The chain joins TRBV5-8 to TRBJ2-6; the D gene is possibly TRBD2 (5 bases). Germline-derived CDR1 and CDR2 are SGHTS and YDEGEE. Trimming removed 4 bases at V and 0 bases at J, with 5 bases between. This CDR3 has 14 residues. The CDR3 sequence is CASSAGSGANVLTF. The CDR3 coding sequence is TGTGCCAGCAGCGCGGGCTCTGGGGCCAACGTCCTGACTTTC. Full variable domain (outside the CDR3, taken from reference TRBV5-8 and TRBJ2-6): EAGVTQSPTHLIKTRGQQATLRCSPISGHTSVYWYQQALGLGLQFLLWYDEGEERNRGNFPPRFSGRQFPNYSSELNVNALELEDSALYLCASSAGSGANVLTFGAGSRLTVL.

With regard to this clone: One junction end disagrees with the germline gene, perhaps due to a read error. CDR3 DNA sequence: TGTGCCGGCAGTTACTCATTCGGGGATGAGCAGTTCTTC. It yields the protein CAGSYSFGDEQFF. The chain joins TRBV6-5 to TRBJ2-1; D is perhaps TRBD2 (5 bases). From germline, CDR1 is MNHEY and CDR2 SVGAGI. This CDR3 comprises 13 residues.

This chain uses TRBV2 with TRBJ2-5, with 11 nucleotides matching TRBD1. The CDR3 covers 19 residues. After removal of 1 base from V and 2 bases from J, the junction contained 12 bases not matched to a gene. Germline CDR1 SNHLY, CDR2 FYNNEI. In DNA form, the CDR3 reads TGTGCCAGCAGTGAAGGGCTGGGAACCGGGACAGGGGGGCAAGAGACCCAGTACTTC. This codes for CASSEGLGTGTGGQETQYF.

This clone was seen only once. The rearrangement links TRBV5-4 to TRBJ2-2, with 10 bases that match TRBD1. With 3 bases clipped from V and 1 base from J, the junction kept 3 bases outside the gene matches. Germline CDR1 is SGHNT and CDR2 is YYREEE (reference sequence). This CDR3 is built from 16 residues. The CDR3 sequence: CASSSDRGRNTGELFF. The CDR3 DNA reads TGTGCCAGCAGCTCAGACAGGGGGCGGAACACCGGGGAGCTGTTTTTT.

CDR3 residues: CATSRDPAGSVKTQYF. The CDR3 bases are TGTGCCACCAGCAGAGACCCCGCGGGGTCGGTGAAGACCCAGTACTTC. J is TRBJ2-5 and V is TRBV15; maybe TRBD2 (6 bases). The CDR3 is 16 amino acids. The V gene's germline CDR1 is LNHNV and CDR2 YYDKDF (reference sequence). Trimming took 0 bases from V and 6 from J, leaving 17 bases between them. Combining the CDR3 with reference TRBV15 and TRBJ2-5 gives the whole variable domain DAMVIQNPRYQVTQFGKPVTLSCSQTLNHNVMYWYQQKSSQAPKLLFHYYDKDFNNEADTPDNFQSRRPNTSFCFLDIRSPGLGDTAMYLCATSRDPAGSVKTQYFGPGTRLLVL.

The genes are TRBV7-7 and TRBJ2-7; D remains unclear. Germline-derived CDR1 and CDR2 are SSHAT and FNYEAQ (reference sequence). This CDR3 is 11 amino acids long. Trimming cost V 6 bases and J 3 bases, with 6 bases left between them. The CDR3 protein is CASSGVYEQYF. The CDR3 nucleotides are TGTGCCAGCAGTGGAGTCTACGAGCAGTACTTC.

The chain couples TRBV6-5 to TRBJ1-1; D is uncertain. The CDR3 is made up of 14 amino acids. V shed 5 bases and J shed 1 base, with 11 bases lying between them. The germline V gene encodes CDR1 MNHEY and CDR2 SVGAGI. The CDR3 here is CASSSGRWNTEAFF. In nucleotides, the CDR3 is TGTGCCAGCAGTAGCGGCAGATGGAACACTGAAGCTTTCTTT.

The CDR3 region is CASSQWGADGYTF. For the CDR3, the DNA is TGCGCCAGCAGCCAATGGGGGGCCGATGGCTACACCTTC. The chain links TRBV5-1 to TRBJ1-2; maybe TRBD1 (6 bases). The germline V gene encodes CDR1 SGHRS and CDR2 YFSETQ. Trimming took 4 bases from V and 6 from J, leaving 13 bases between them. The CDR3 has 13 amino acids. Variable domain in full (rest from reference TRBV5-1 and TRBJ1-2): KAGVTQTPRYLIKTRGQQVTLSCSPISGHRSVSWYQQTPGQGLQFLFEYFSETQRNKGNFPGRFSGRQFSNSRSEMNVSTLELGDSALYLCASSQWGADGYTFGSGTRLTVV.

This clone was counted a few times. The rearrangement joins TRBV6-1 to TRBJ2-1, with a tentative D call TRBD1 (5 bases). V was shortened by 5 bases and J by 4 bases, with 9 bases between the two germline ends. The CDR3 consists of 13 residues. Germline V gene sequence: CDR1 MNHNS, CDR2 SASEGT. The CDR3 DNA is TGTGCCAGCAGTCCGACAGAGTACAATGAGCAGTTCTTC. Encoded protein: CASSPTEYNEQFF.

The chain recombines TRBV29-1 with TRBJ2-1; D is ambiguous. V was shortened by 6 bases and J by 0 bases, with 12 bases between the two germline ends. The CDR3 contains 14 residues. Germline lookup yields CDR1 SQVTM and CDR2 ANQGSEA. The CDR3 sequence is CSVTLGRSYNEQFF. In nucleotides, the CDR3 is TGCAGCGTGACGCTGGGCCGCTCCTACAATGAGCAGTTCTTC.

This clone was detected a few times. V and J are TRBV11-2 and TRBJ1-2; no firm D call. The CDR3 is 15 amino acids. Germline V gene lookup returns CDR1 SGHAT and CDR2 FQNNGV. Trimming removed 5 bases at V and 8 bases at J, with 21 bases between. The CDR3 sequence: CASSIGTAIPWGYTF. The CDR3 DNA follows: TGTGCCAGCAGCATCGGAACCGCGATCCCATGGGGCTACACCTTC. The full variable domain, rest sourced from reference TRBV11-2 and TRBJ1-2, is EAGVAQSPRYKIIEKRQSVAFWCNPISGHATLYWYQQILGQGPKLLIQFQNNGVVDDSQLPKDRFSAERLKGVDSTLKIQPAKLEDSAVYLCASSIGTAIPWGYTFGSGTRLTVV.